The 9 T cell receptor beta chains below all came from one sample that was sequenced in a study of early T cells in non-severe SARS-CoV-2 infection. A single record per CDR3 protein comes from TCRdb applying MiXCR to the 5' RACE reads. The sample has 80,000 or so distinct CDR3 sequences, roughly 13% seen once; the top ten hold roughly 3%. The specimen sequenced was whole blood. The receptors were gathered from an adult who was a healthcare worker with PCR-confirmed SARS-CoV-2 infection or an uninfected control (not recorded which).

CDR3 sequence (DNA): TGTGCCAGCAGCCCCCCCCAGGCTAGCGCCCACGAGCAGTACTTC. Translating it yields CASSPPQASAHEQYF. The chain joins TRBV14 to TRBJ2-7; D might be TRBD2 (6 bases). CDR3 length: 15 amino acids. Germline-derived CDR1 and CDR2 are SGHDN and FVKESK. V was shortened by 4 bases and J by 5 bases, with 18 bases between the two germline ends.

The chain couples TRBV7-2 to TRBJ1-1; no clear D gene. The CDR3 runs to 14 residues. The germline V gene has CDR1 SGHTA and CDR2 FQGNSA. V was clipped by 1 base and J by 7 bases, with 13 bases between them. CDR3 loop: CASSLGGGKGEAFF. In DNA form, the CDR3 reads TGTGCCAGCAGCTTAGGAGGCGGGAAAGGTGAAGCTTTCTTT.

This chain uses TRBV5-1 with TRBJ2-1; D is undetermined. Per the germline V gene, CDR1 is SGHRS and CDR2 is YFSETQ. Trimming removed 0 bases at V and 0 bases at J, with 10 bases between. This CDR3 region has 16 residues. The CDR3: CASSLGDRSSYNEQFF. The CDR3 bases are TGCGCCAGCAGCTTGGGTGACCGGAGCTCCTACAATGAGCAGTTCTTC.

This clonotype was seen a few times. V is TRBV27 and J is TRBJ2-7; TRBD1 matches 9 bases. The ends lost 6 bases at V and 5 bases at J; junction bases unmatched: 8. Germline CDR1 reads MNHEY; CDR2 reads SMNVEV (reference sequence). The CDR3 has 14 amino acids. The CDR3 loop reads CASSTYRGQDEQYF. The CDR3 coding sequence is TGTGCCAGCAGCACATACAGGGGGCAAGACGAGCAGTACTTC.

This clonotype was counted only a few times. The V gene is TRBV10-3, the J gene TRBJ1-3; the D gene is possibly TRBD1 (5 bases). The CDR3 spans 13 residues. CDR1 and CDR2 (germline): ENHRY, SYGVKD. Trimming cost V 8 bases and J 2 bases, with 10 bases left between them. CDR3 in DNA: TGTGCCATCGGCGGGGACGCTGGAAACACCATATATTTT. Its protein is CAIGGDAGNTIYF.

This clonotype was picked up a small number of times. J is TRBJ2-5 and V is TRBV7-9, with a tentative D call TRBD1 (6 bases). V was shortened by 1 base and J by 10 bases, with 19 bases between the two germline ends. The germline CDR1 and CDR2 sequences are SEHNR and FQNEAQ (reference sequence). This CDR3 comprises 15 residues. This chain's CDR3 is CASSLVGSGPGDQYF. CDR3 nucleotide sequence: TGTGCCAGCAGCTTAGTCGGCAGCGGACCAGGGGACCAGTACTTC.

This CDR3 reads CASSPWGGSGNTIYF. The DNA of the CDR3 is TGCGCCAGCAGCCCGTGGGGGGGCTCTGGAAACACCATATATTTT. The rearrangement links TRBV5-1 to TRBJ1-3; a weak D match, TRBD1 (5 bases). Germline V gene lookup returns CDR1 SGHRS and CDR2 YFSETQ. This CDR3 has 15 amino acids. The V end was cut by 4 bases, the J end by 0 bases, with 11 bases between.

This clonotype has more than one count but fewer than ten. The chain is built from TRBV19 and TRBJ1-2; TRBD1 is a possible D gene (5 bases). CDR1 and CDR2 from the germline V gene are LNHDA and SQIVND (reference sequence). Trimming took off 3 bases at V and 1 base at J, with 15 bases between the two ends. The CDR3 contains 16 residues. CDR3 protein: CASSILAGHFNYGYTF. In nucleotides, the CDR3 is TGTGCCAGTAGTATTTTGGCAGGGCACTTTAACTATGGCTACACCTTC. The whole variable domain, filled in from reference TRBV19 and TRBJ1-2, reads DGGITQSPKYLFRKEGQNVTLSCEQNLNHDAMYWYRQDPGQGLRLIYYSQIVNDFQKGDIAEGYSVSREKKESFPLTVTSAQKNPTAFYLCASSILAGHFNYGYTFGSGTRLTVV.

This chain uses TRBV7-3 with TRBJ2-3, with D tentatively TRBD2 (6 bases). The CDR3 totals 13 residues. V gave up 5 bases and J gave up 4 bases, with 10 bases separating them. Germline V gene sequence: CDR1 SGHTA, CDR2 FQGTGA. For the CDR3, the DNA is TGTGCCAGCAGCATGACTAGAGCAGATACGCAGTATTTT. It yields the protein CASSMTRADTQYF.